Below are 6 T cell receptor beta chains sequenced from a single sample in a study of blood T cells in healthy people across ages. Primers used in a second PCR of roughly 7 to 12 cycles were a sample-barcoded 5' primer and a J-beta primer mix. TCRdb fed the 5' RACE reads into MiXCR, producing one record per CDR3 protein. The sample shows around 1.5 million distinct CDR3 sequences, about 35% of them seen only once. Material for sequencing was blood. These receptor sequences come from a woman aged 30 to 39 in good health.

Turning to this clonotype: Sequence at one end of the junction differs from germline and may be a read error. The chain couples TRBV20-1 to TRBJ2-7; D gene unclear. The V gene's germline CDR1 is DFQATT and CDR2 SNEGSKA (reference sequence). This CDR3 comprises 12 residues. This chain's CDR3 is CSARDRSHEQYF. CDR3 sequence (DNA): TGCAGTGCTAGAGATCGCTCCCACGAGCAGTACTTC.

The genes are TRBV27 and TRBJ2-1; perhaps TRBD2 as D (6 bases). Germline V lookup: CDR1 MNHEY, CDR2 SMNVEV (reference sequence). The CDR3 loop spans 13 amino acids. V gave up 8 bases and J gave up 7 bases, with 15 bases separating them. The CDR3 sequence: CASSAGLRNEQFF. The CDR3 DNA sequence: TGTGCCAGCTCGGCGGGATTAAGAAATGAGCAGTTCTTC.

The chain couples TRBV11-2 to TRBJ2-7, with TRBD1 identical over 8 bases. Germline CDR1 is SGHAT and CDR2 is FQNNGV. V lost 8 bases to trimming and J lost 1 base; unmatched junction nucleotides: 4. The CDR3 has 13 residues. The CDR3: CASGQGWSYEQYF. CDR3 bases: TGTGCCAGCGGACAGGGCTGGTCCTACGAGCAGTACTTC.

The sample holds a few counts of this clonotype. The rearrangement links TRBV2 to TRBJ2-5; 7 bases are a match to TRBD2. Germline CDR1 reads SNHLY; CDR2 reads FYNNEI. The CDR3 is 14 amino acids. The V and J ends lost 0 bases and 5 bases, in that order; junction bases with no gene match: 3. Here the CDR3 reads CASSEARGGETQYF. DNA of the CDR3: TGTGCCAGCAGTGAAGCGAGGGGAGGGGAGACCCAGTACTTC.

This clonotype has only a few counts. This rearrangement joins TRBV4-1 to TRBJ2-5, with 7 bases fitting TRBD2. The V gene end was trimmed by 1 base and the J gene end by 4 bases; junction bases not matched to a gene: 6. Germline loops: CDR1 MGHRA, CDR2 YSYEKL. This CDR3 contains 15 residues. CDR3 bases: TGCGCCAGCAGCCAAGGCCGGGGGGTGGGAGAGACCCAGTACTTC. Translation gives CASSQGRGVGETQYF.

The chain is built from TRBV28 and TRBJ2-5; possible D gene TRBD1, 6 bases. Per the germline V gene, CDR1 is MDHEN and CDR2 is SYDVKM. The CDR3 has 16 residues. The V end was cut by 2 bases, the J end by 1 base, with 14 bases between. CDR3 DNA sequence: TGTGCCAGCAGTTTAAGAGAGTACAGGGCCCAAGAGACCCAGTACTTC. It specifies CASSLREYRAQETQYF.